The 24 T cell receptor beta chains reported below all come from one sample, sequenced in a study of OX40 agonist ivuxolimab in advanced cancers. The data were produced by immunoSEQ multiplex PCR, yet TCRdb's version contains in-frame clones alone and is incomplete. The sample lists about 20,000 clones, under 95% occurring once. Material: CD4+ or CD8+ T cells sorted from blood, obtained in a trial of the OX40 agonist ivuxolimab. The receptors were sampled from an adult with an advanced solid tumor such as melanoma, head and neck, liver or kidney cancer.

The gene calls are TRBV10-3 and TRBJ2-7; tentatively, D is TRBD2 (5 bases). The CDR3 has 13 residues. V dropped 10 bases and J dropped 7 bases, with 20 bases sitting between them. Germline CDR1 ENHRY, CDR2 SYGVKD. This chain's CDR3 is CATLDLLRGEQYF. In DNA, the CDR3 is TGTGCCACTCTAGACTTGCTCCGGGGAGAGCAGTACTTC.

This clone was seen a single time. The chain recombines TRBV18 with TRBJ2-1, with 7 bases aligning to TRBD1. CDR1 is KGHSH and CDR2 is LQKENI in the germline V gene. The V and J ends lost 3 bases and 8 bases, in that order; junction bases with no gene match: 10. The CDR3 runs to 15 residues. CDR3 coding DNA: TGTGCCAGCTCACCCGGGAACAGGGGCCCCCATGAGCAGTTCTTC. Protein product: CASSPGNRGPHEQFF.

The V call is TRBV7-9, the J call TRBJ2-3; no clear D gene. This CDR3 spans 14 amino acids. Germline assignment: CDR1 SEHNR and CDR2 FQNEAQ (reference sequence). Trimming pared 5 bases from V and 1 base from J, leaving 10 bases between. The CDR3 region is CASSPRTRTDTQYF. In DNA form, the CDR3 reads TGTGCCAGCAGCCCAAGGACCCGCACAGATACGCAGTATTTT. The variable domain in full, with the rest retrieved from reference TRBV7-9 and TRBJ2-3, is DTGVSQNPRHKITKRGQNVTFRCDPISEHNRLYWYRQTLGQGPEFLTYFQNEAQLEKSRLLSDRFSAERPKGSFSTLEIQRTEQGDSAMYLCASSPRTRTDTQYFGPGTRLTVL.

The CDR3 spells CASSLTPSGESTDTQYF. The CDR3 bases are TGTGCCAGCAGCTTAACCCCTAGCGGGGAAAGCACAGATACGCAGTATTTT. The chain combines TRBV7-8 with TRBJ2-3, with TRBD2 matching over 9 bases. Germline V CDR1 and CDR2: SGHVS, FQNEAQ. J gave up 0 bases and V 2 bases, and 6 bases lay outside the gene matches. This CDR3 spans 17 amino acids.

V gene TRBV7-2 combines with J gene TRBJ2-2; D may be TRBD1 (5 bases). This CDR3 is built from 16 residues. Germline V gene sequence: CDR1 SGHTA, CDR2 FQGNSA. Trimming removed 1 base at V and 6 bases at J, with 15 bases between. CDR3 in DNA: TGTGCCAGCAGCTTAGGGCAGGGAATAGGAGCCGGGGAGCTGTTTTTT. This encodes CASSLGQGIGAGELFF.

This chain uses TRBV5-6 with TRBJ2-3, with D maybe TRBD2 (7 bases). Per germline, CDR1 SGHDT and CDR2 YYEEEE. The V and J ends lost 0 bases and 6 bases respectively, with 23 bases between them. This CDR3 has 18 amino acids. CDR3 amino acids: CASSLARGRGLWWDTQYF. The CDR3 DNA reads as TGTGCCAGCAGCTTGGCCCGGGGGCGGGGGCTCTGGTGGGATACGCAGTATTTT.

The rearrangement joins TRBV7-8 to TRBJ1-2, with 7 bases aligning to TRBD1. The CDR3 runs to 20 residues. V lost 1 base to trimming and J lost 0 bases; unmatched junction nucleotides: 17. Germline values: CDR1 SGHVS, CDR2 FQNEAQ. Here the CDR3 reads CASSLVIVGTARRANYGYTF. DNA for the CDR3: TGTGCCAGCAGCTTAGTAATCGTCGGGACAGCTCGAAGGGCTAACTATGGCTACACCTTC.

This clone is a singleton in its sample. The genes are TRBV7-6 and TRBJ1-1; a possible D gene is TRBD1 (5 bases). The ends were cut back, 1 base at V and 0 bases at J, with 9 bases in the middle. Germline loops: CDR1 SGHVS, CDR2 FNYEAQ. CDR3 size: 15 residues. The CDR3 sequence: CASSLEGTMNTEAFF. DNA of the CDR3: TGTGCCAGCAGCTTAGAGGGGACTATGAACACTGAAGCTTTCTTT.

The chain links TRBV11-2 to TRBJ1-1; TRBD1 agrees at 10 bases. CDR3 length: 17 residues. Germline assignment: CDR1 SGHAT and CDR2 FQNNGV. V was pared by 1 base and J by 3 bases, with 8 bases of the junction left unmatched. CDR3 region: CASSLVKGTGEYTEAFF. CDR3 DNA: TGTGCCAGCAGCTTAGTGAAAGGGACAGGGGAGTACACTGAAGCTTTCTTT. The entire variable domain, with the rest obtained from reference TRBV11-2 and TRBJ1-1, is as follows: EAGVAQSPRYKIIEKRQSVAFWCNPISGHATLYWYQQILGQGPKLLIQFQNNGVVDDSQLPKDRFSAERLKGVDSTLKIQPAKLEDSAVYLCASSLVKGTGEYTEAFFGQGTRLTVV.

The chain couples TRBV29-1 to TRBJ2-5, with TRBD2 as a possible D gene (6 bases). Trimming left V 3 bases short and J 3 bases short, with 11 bases between. In germline, CDR1 is SQVTM, CDR2 ANQGSEA. CDR3 length: 13 amino acids. The CDR3 region has the DNA TGCAGCGTTGACGGGACTCCAGAAGAGACCCAGTACTTC. The encoded protein is CSVDGTPEETQYF.

The CDR3 protein is CASQPEAFF. CDR3 sequence (DNA): TGTGCCTCCCAACCTGAAGCTTTCTTT. J is TRBJ1-1 and V is TRBV30; D remains unclear. V dropped 7 bases and J dropped 6 bases, with 6 bases sitting between them. Looked up from germline, CDR1 is GTSNPN and CDR2 is SVGIG (reference sequence). CDR3 size: 9 residues. Filled out from reference TRBV30 and TRBJ1-1, the complete variable domain reads SQTIHQWPATLVQPVGSPLSLECTVEGTSNPNLYWYRQAAGRGLQLLFYSVGIGQISSEVPQNLSASRPQDRQFILSSKKLLLSDSGFYLCASQPEAFFGQGTRLTVV.

The genes are TRBV27 and TRBJ2-3; TRBD1 matches 8 bases. Germline CDR1 is MNHEY and CDR2 is SMNVEV (reference sequence). Losses at the gene ends were 2 bases for V and 4 bases for J; bases not matched to a gene: 5. The CDR3 spans 15 residues. The DNA of the CDR3 is TGTGCCAGCAGTTTAACGGCAGGGGGCGCAGATACGCAGTATTTT. It translates to CASSLTAGGADTQYF.

This sequence joins TRBV27 and TRBJ2-1; TRBD1 might be the D (5 bases). V dropped 0 bases and J dropped 4 bases, with 7 bases sitting between them. The CDR3 extends over 14 amino acids. The V gene's germline CDR1 is MNHEY and CDR2 SMNVEV (reference sequence). CDR3 loop: CASSLSPGYNEQFF. The CDR3 bases are TGTGCCAGCAGTTTATCGCCAGGGTACAATGAGCAGTTCTTC.

This clone has only one observation. This chain links TRBV5-4 with TRBJ2-3; D is undetermined. Trimming cost V 4 bases and J 1 base, with 7 bases left between them. The CDR3 contains 13 residues. The germline V gene has CDR1 SGHNT and CDR2 YYREEE (reference sequence). CDR3: CASSGYRTDTQYF. CDR3 sequence (DNA): TGTGCCAGCAGCGGATATCGCACAGATACGCAGTATTTT.

The chain recombines TRBV7-6 with TRBJ2-5; perhaps TRBD1 as D (6 bases). This CDR3 comprises 14 residues. Germline CDR1 reads SGHVS; CDR2 reads FNYEAQ. With 5 bases removed from V and 2 bases from J, the gap between germline ends came to 12 bases. The CDR3 DNA is TGTGCCAGCAGCCCCGGACAGAATCAAGAGACCCAGTACTTC. This translates into CASSPGQNQETQYF.

This clone has only one observation. The chain carries TRBV5-5 and TRBJ1-1; D remains ambiguous. Germline V gene lookup returns CDR1 SGHKS and CDR2 YYEKEE (reference sequence). The CDR3 has 15 residues. V lost 0 bases and J 0 bases, leaving 9 bases between the germline ends. CDR3 residues: CASSLGEFMNTEAFF. CDR3 sequence (DNA): TGTGCCAGCAGCTTGGGGGAGTTCATGAACACTGAAGCTTTCTTT.

The chain combines TRBV6-6 with TRBJ2-3, with 8 bases fitting TRBD1. The CDR3 has 16 residues. V was clipped by 2 bases and J by 2 bases; unmatched bases: 6. Germline CDR1 MNHNY, CDR2 SVGAGI (reference sequence). The CDR3 nucleotides are TGTGCCAGCAGTTACCGACAGGGGCTAAACACAGATACGCAGTATTTT. Its protein is CASSYRQGLNTDTQYF.

The chain combines TRBV27 with TRBJ1-2; TRBD1 might be the D (6 bases). This CDR3 comprises 12 residues. The germline V and J ends were trimmed by 7 bases and 8 bases, with 14 bases remaining between them. Germline assignment: CDR1 MNHEY and CDR2 SMNVEV (reference sequence). The CDR3, as DNA: TGTGCCAGCAAACAGGGTTTGGAGGGCTACACCTTC. Translating gives CASKQGLEGYTF.

The chain couples TRBV11-2 to TRBJ2-5, with TRBD2 matching over 9 bases. Trimming took 1 base from V and 2 from J; bases not matched to a gene: 8. CDR1 and CDR2 (germline): SGHAT, FQNNGV. This CDR3 has 17 amino acids. CDR3: CASSLGVAGEIQETQYF. The CDR3 bases are TGTGCCAGCAGCTTAGGTGTAGCGGGGGAGATACAAGAGACCCAGTACTTC. The complete variable domain, with remaining parts taken from reference TRBV11-2 and TRBJ2-5, reads EAGVAQSPRYKIIEKRQSVAFWCNPISGHATLYWYQQILGQGPKLLIQFQNNGVVDDSQLPKDRFSAERLKGVDSTLKIQPAKLEDSAVYLCASSLGVAGEIQETQYFGPGTRLLVL.

This clone was seen only a few times. The chain employs TRBV9 and TRBJ1-2; D not resolved. The CDR3 is made up of 14 amino acids. Trimming removed 3 bases from V and 4 bases from J, with 13 bases in between. The germline CDR1 and CDR2 sequences are SGDLS and YYNGEE. The CDR3 DNA reads TGTGCCAGCAGCGCCCCCGGCAGTATCTATGGCTACACCTTC. Translated, it gives CASSAPGSIYGYTF.

CDR3 coding DNA: TGTGCCAGCAGTTTATCTGTCCGGGGAAGCTATGAGCAGTTCTTC. This sequence encodes CASSLSVRGSYEQFF. V gene TRBV27 combines with J gene TRBJ2-1; possibly TRBD2 for D (5 bases). Trimming took off 0 bases at V and 8 bases at J, with 14 bases between the two ends. There are 15 residues in the CDR3. Per germline, CDR1 MNHEY and CDR2 SMNVEV (reference sequence).

The V call is TRBV11-2, the J call TRBJ1-6; tentatively, D is TRBD1 (6 bases). The CDR3 is 15 amino acids. The V end was cut by 5 bases, the J end by 4 bases, with 12 bases between. Germline V gene sequence: CDR1 SGHAT, CDR2 FQNNGV. CDR3 nucleotide sequence: TGTGCCAGCAGCGGGCGGACAGCGTATAATTCACCCCTCCACTTT. It codes for CASSGRTAYNSPLHF.

The chain employs TRBV15 and TRBJ2-1; 8 bases are shared with TRBD2. The germline V gene encodes CDR1 LNHNV and CDR2 YYDKDF (reference sequence). V gave up 9 bases and J gave up 7 bases; unmatched junction bases: 14. The CDR3 has 15 residues. The CDR3 nucleotides are TGTGCCACAGACACCGACGGGGGGGCGGGGAATGAGCAGTTCTTC. Its protein product is CATDTDGGAGNEQFF. Full variable domain (missing parts from reference TRBV15 and TRBJ2-1): DAMVIQNPRYQVTQFGKPVTLSCSQTLNHNVMYWYQQKSSQAPKLLFHYYDKDFNNEADTPDNFQSRRPNTSFCFLDIRSPGLGDTAMYLCATDTDGGAGNEQFFGPGTRLTVL.

This clone was seen once. This chain joins TRBV5-4 and TRBJ1-4; tentative D call: TRBD1 (6 bases). The CDR3 is 15 amino acids. The V gene lost 4 bases and the J gene lost 0 bases, with 10 bases spanning the gap. Per the germline V gene, CDR1 is SGHNT and CDR2 is YYREEE (reference sequence). CDR3 sequence: CASSLRTATNEKLFF. Here the CDR3 DNA reads TGTGCCAGCAGCCTCCGGACAGCAACTAATGAAAAACTGTTTTTT. Based on the CDR3 plus reference TRBV5-4 and TRBJ1-4, the full variable domain is ETGVTQSPTHLIKTRGQQVTLRCSSQSGHNTVSWYQQALGQGPQFIFQYYREEENGRGNFPPRFSGLQFPNYSSELNVNALELDDSALYLCASSLRTATNEKLFFGSGTQLSVL.